Each of the 9 T cell receptor beta chains below was sequenced from the same sample in a study of technical replicates of blood from a handful of donors. Sequencing used immunoSEQ multiplex PCR; TCRdb keeps in-frame clones, though not all of them. The data hold roughly 85,000 clones, with 94% observed a single time. Sequencing input: T cells isolated from PBMCs. These receptors originate from a human donor in good health.

This chain uses TRBV18 with TRBJ2-7; 8 positions agree with TRBD1. The CDR3 spans 14 residues. Trimming cost V 4 bases and J 3 bases; bases outside gene matches: 5. The germline gives CDR1 KGHSH, CDR2 LQKENI. Here the CDR3 DNA reads TGTGCCAGCTCACTTGGACAGGGTCTCTACGAGCAGTACTTC. Translation gives CASSLGQGLYEQYF.

The chain links TRBV6-6 to TRBJ2-7; D not resolved. There are 16 residues in the CDR3. Germline assignment: CDR1 MNHNY and CDR2 SVGAGI (reference sequence). V was pared by 0 bases and J by 1 base, with 13 bases between. The CDR3, as DNA: TGTGCCAGCAGTTACTCACCTTTAAGAGGATCCTACGAGCAGTACTTC. Its protein is CASSYSPLRGSYEQYF.

The rearrangement uses TRBV7-8 and TRBJ2-5; D possibly corresponds to TRBD1 (6 bases). This CDR3 contains 15 residues. V lost 1 base and J 4 bases, leaving 13 bases between the germline ends. Looked up from germline, CDR1 is SGHVS and CDR2 is FQNEAQ. CDR3 amino acids: CASSLGQGRGETQYF. Here the CDR3 DNA reads TGTGCCAGCAGCTTAGGGCAGGGGCGAGGAGAGACCCAGTACTTC.

This clone was observed a handful of times. In nucleotides, the CDR3 is TGTGCCAGTAGTCTTATACTAGGTGTAAGATCCTCTGAAGCTTTCTTT. Its protein product is CASSLILGVRSSEAFF. The chain is built from TRBV19 and TRBJ1-1; D uncertain. Trimming removed 5 bases at V and 6 bases at J, with 22 bases between. In germline, CDR1 is LNHDA, CDR2 SQIVND (reference sequence). The CDR3 runs 16 residues.

This chain links TRBV19 with TRBJ1-2, with TRBD1 matching 7 bases. Per the germline V gene, CDR1 is LNHDA and CDR2 is SQIVND (reference sequence). V was pared by 5 bases and J by 8 bases, with 8 bases of the junction left unmatched. The CDR3 consists of 13 residues. This CDR3 is CASSYKGAAGYTF. CDR3 nucleotide sequence: TGTGCCAGTAGTTACAAGGGGGCGGCCGGCTACACCTTC.

The J gene is TRBJ2-7, the V gene TRBV5-4; D unclear. This CDR3 has 14 amino acids. The germline V gene encodes CDR1 SGHNT and CDR2 YYREEE (reference sequence). The V end was cut by 0 bases, the J end by 1 base, with 8 bases between. CDR3 bases: TGTGCCAGCAGCTTGGACCGGGTTTCCTACGAGCAGTACTTC. It is translated as CASSLDRVSYEQYF.

The rearrangement links TRBV2 to TRBJ1-2; 8 nucleotides agree with TRBD1. V shed 5 bases, J shed 2 bases, and the junction held 4 bases outside the gene matches. CDR3 size: 14 residues. Per the germline V gene, CDR1 is SNHLY and CDR2 is FYNNEI. CDR3 in DNA: TGTGCCAGCAGTTCGAACAGGGGGAACTATGGCTACACCTTC. It translates to CASSSNRGNYGYTF. The full variable domain, its missing parts supplied by reference TRBV2 and TRBJ1-2, is EPEVTQTPSHQVTQMGQEVILRCVPISNHLYFYWYRQILGQKVEFLVSFYNNEISEKSEIFDDQFSVERPDGSNFTLKIRSTKLEDSAMYFCASSSNRGNYGYTFGSGTRLTVV.

This chain joins TRBV13 and TRBJ1-2; 10 bases agree with TRBD1. The germline V gene encodes CDR1 PRHDT and CDR2 FYEKMQ (reference sequence). The CDR3 consists of 14 residues. Trimming took 4 bases from V and 4 from J; bases not matched to a gene: 3. The CDR3 loop is CASSSTGGLYGYTF. CDR3 nucleotide sequence: TGTGCCAGCAGCTCGACAGGGGGCCTCTATGGCTACACCTTC.

The CDR3 sequence: CASGPGSQRGYEQYF. CDR3 DNA sequence: TGCGCCAGCGGACCCGGGTCGCAGCGGGGCTACGAGCAGTACTTC. This rearrangement joins TRBV5-1 to TRBJ2-7, with 7 positions matching TRBD2. Germline V gene sequence: CDR1 SGHRS, CDR2 YFSETQ. This CDR3 is built from 15 residues. J lost 3 bases, V lost 7 bases, and 13 bases had no gene match.